The 23 T cell receptor beta chains given below trace back to one sample, sequenced in a study of PD-1 blockade in classical Hodgkin lymphoma. Measured with immunoSEQ multiplex PCR; TCRdb has only the in-frame clones, and not every one. The table lists around 23,000 clones, 89% of them singletons. Stated time point: newly diagnosed, previously untreated cHL patient sample. It was by magnetic negative selection that CD4+ T cells were purified from thawed PBMCs. The sample taken for sequencing was CD4+ T cells from blood. The receptors here all came from a human donor with classical Hodgkin lymphoma.

This chain joins TRBV6-5 and TRBJ2-7, with D possibly matching TRBD1 (5 bases). Trimming left V 5 bases short and J 1 base short, with 12 bases between. This CDR3 has 14 amino acids. Germline CDR1 MNHEY, CDR2 SVGAGI. The CDR3 DNA reads TGTGCCAGCAGTCACCAGGGTGGGTCCTACGAGCAGTACTTC. Its translation: CASSHQGGSYEQYF.

This clone was picked up a small number of times. This chain connects TRBV29-1 to TRBJ2-7; D not resolved. CDR3 size: 11 residues. Trimming took off 4 bases at V and 7 bases at J, with 11 bases between the two ends. Germline values: CDR1 SQVTM, CDR2 ANQGSEA. The CDR3 spells CSVGVAREQYF. The CDR3 nucleotides read TGCAGCGTTGGCGTGGCGCGGGAGCAGTACTTC.

The V gene is TRBV28, the J gene TRBJ2-2; D ambiguous. This CDR3 has 16 residues. From germline, CDR1 is MDHEN and CDR2 SYDVKM. V was clipped by 3 bases and J by 2 bases, with 13 bases between them. In DNA, the CDR3 is TGTGCCAGCAGTTTCGGAAGGATCAGCAACACCGGGGAGCTGTTTTTT. Protein sequence: CASSFGRISNTGELFF.

The V gene is TRBV5-6, the J gene TRBJ2-5, with D perhaps given as TRBD1 or TRBD2 (6 bases each). V was cut by 2 bases and J by 3 bases, with 11 bases left in between. Germline V gives CDR1 SGHDT, CDR2 YYEEEE. CDR3 length: 14 amino acids. The CDR3 region has the DNA TGTGCCAGCAGCTTACAGGGCGGGGAAGAGACCCAGTACTTC. Translation gives CASSLQGGEETQYF.

The J gene is TRBJ1-1, the V gene TRBV19; D gene uncertain. The germline V and J ends were trimmed by 0 bases and 1 base, with 6 bases remaining between them. The germline V gene has CDR1 LNHDA and CDR2 SQIVND (reference sequence). This CDR3 region has 14 residues. CDR3 protein: CASSIDRRNTEAFF. CDR3 nucleotide sequence: TGTGCCAGTAGTATAGATCGGAGGAACACTGAAGCTTTCTTT.

The J gene is TRBJ2-1, the V gene TRBV7-9, with TRBD2 identical over 12 bases. Germline V CDR1 and CDR2: SEHNR, FQNEAQ (reference sequence). The CDR3 sequence is 18 residues long. V trimming: 5 bases; J trimming: 3 bases; junction bases outside the gene matches: 11. The CDR3 reads CASSPPPRTSGVYNEQFF. The CDR3 DNA follows: TGTGCCAGCAGCCCACCCCCTAGGACTAGCGGGGTCTACAATGAGCAGTTCTTC.

The CDR3 here is CASSLVAGVDNEQFF. CDR3 sequence (DNA): TGTGCCAGCAGCTTAGTAGCGGGAGTGGACAATGAGCAGTTCTTC. V is TRBV7-9 and J is TRBJ2-1; 9 bases are a match to TRBD2. J was trimmed by 5 bases and V by 1 base; bases with no gene match: 3. Germline V gives CDR1 SEHNR, CDR2 FQNEAQ (reference sequence). The CDR3 loop spans 15 amino acids.

The genes are TRBV6-5 and TRBJ2-1; D possibly corresponds to TRBD2 (5 bases). V was clipped by 5 bases and J by 5 bases, with 16 bases between them. This CDR3 spans 15 amino acids. CDR1 and CDR2 from the germline V gene are MNHEY and SVGAGI. CDR3 nucleotide sequence: TGTGCCAGCAGTGCGTCGCTCGGGGTTAACAATGAGCAGTTCTTC. Translating it yields CASSASLGVNNEQFF.

The V call is TRBV7-2, the J call TRBJ2-7; 7 nucleotides line up with TRBD1. The J segment lost 2 bases and the V segment lost 1 base, leaving 5 bases of the junction unmatched. The germline V gene encodes CDR1 SGHTA and CDR2 FQGNSA. The CDR3 contains 15 residues. Here the CDR3 DNA reads TGTGCCAGCAGCTTAGACTGGGACAGTACCTACGAGCAGTACTTC. This encodes CASSLDWDSTYEQYF.

This sequence joins TRBV4-3 and TRBJ2-2; TRBD1 agrees at 7 bases. V shed 1 base and J 0 bases; nucleotides not matched to a gene: 5. Germline V gives CDR1 LGHNA, CDR2 YSLEER. This CDR3 spans 17 amino acids. The CDR3 region is CASSQGITGANTGELFF. The CDR3 DNA is TGCGCCAGCAGCCAAGGTATCACAGGGGCGAACACCGGGGAGCTGTTTTTT.

This clone appeared once. The chain combines TRBV7-2 with TRBJ1-2; 7 positions agree with TRBD1. V lost 6 bases, J lost 8 bases, and 9 bases stayed unmatched. Germline CDR1 SGHTA, CDR2 FQGNSA. The CDR3 extends over 13 amino acids. DNA of the CDR3: TGTGCCAGCAGTCACGACAGGGAGGTCGGCTACACCTTC. Translated, it gives CASSHDREVGYTF. Full variable domain (outside the CDR3, taken from reference TRBV7-2 and TRBJ1-2): GAGVSQSPSNKVTEKGKDVELRCDPISGHTALYWYRQSLGQGLEFLIYFQGNSAPDKSGLPSDRFSAERTGGSVSTLTIQRTQQEDSAVYLCASSHDREVGYTFGSGTRLTVV.

This chain uses TRBV6-5 with TRBJ2-6; no clear D gene. The V gene's germline CDR1 is MNHEY and CDR2 SVGAGI. The CDR3 runs to 14 residues. Trimming cost V 6 bases and J 0 bases, with 6 bases left between them. CDR3 nucleotides: TGTGCCAGCAGAAGAGGCTCTGGGGCCAACGTCCTGACTTTC. Translated, it gives CASRRGSGANVLTF.

The genes are TRBV4-3 and TRBJ1-5, with D tentatively TRBD1 (5 bases). Trimming removed 0 bases from V and 3 bases from J, with 9 bases in between. Looked up from germline, CDR1 is LGHNA and CDR2 is YSLEER. The CDR3 is 15 residues long. CDR3 bases: TGCGCCAGCAGCCAAGACGAGGGGATCAATCAGCCCCAGCATTTT. Its protein is CASSQDEGINQPQHF.

The chain joins TRBV5-1 to TRBJ2-5; the D is unclear. Trimming pared 0 bases from V and 5 bases from J, leaving 2 bases between. The CDR3 has 11 residues. Germline CDR1 and CDR2: SGHRS and YFSETQ. The CDR3 here is CASSLEETQYF. The CDR3 region has the DNA TGCGCCAGCAGCTTGGAGGAGACCCAGTACTTC.

The V gene is TRBV7-2, the J gene TRBJ1-5; D is ambiguous. Germline lookup yields CDR1 SGHTA and CDR2 FQGNSA. Trimming took 7 bases from V and 6 from J, leaving 13 bases between them. The CDR3 is 13 residues long. The CDR3 sequence is CASKAYGSQPQHF. Here the CDR3 DNA reads TGTGCCAGCAAAGCTTATGGAAGTCAGCCCCAGCATTTT.

The V call is TRBV29-1, the J call TRBJ2-1, with TRBD1 matching over 8 bases. The ends lost 5 bases at V and 6 bases at J; junction bases unmatched: 6. Per the germline V gene, CDR1 is SQVTM and CDR2 is ANQGSEA. This CDR3 has 13 residues. The CDR3 reads CSVFSTGVNEQFF. The DNA of the CDR3 is TGCAGCGTTTTCTCGACAGGGGTCAATGAGCAGTTCTTC.

This clone showed up just once. The CDR3 DNA is TGTGCCAGTAGCCATCCCGACAGAGGAACTAATGAAGCTTTCTTT. This sequence encodes CASSHPDRGTNEAFF. The rearrangement links TRBV19 to TRBJ1-1; a weak D match, TRBD1 (5 bases). V lost 6 bases and J lost 7, with 21 bases in between. This CDR3 spans 15 amino acids. Germline CDR1 LNHDA, CDR2 SQIVND (reference sequence).

V and J are TRBV6-5 and TRBJ2-7; D tentatively fits TRBD1 or TRBD2 (5 bases each). The V end was cut by 0 bases, the J end by 0 bases, with 12 bases between. Germline CDR1 is MNHEY and CDR2 is SVGAGI. The length of the CDR3 is 16 residues. The CDR3 reads CASSYSGRRSSYEQYF. CDR3 DNA sequence: TGTGCCAGCAGTTACTCGGGACGGCGGAGCTCCTACGAGCAGTACTTC.

The chain uses TRBV19 and TRBJ1-4, with D possibly TRBD1 on 5 matching bases. Trimming pared 4 bases from V and 8 bases from J, leaving 14 bases between. CDR1 is LNHDA, CDR2 SQIVND, per germline (reference sequence). The CDR3 is made up of 14 amino acids. CDR3 sequence reads: CASSRGVTGEKLFF. The CDR3 nucleotides read TGTGCCAGTAGTAGGGGGGTTACGGGCGAAAAACTGTTTTTT.

V gene TRBV5-8 combines with J gene TRBJ2-1; D is possibly TRBD2 (6 bases). This CDR3 is built from 14 residues. In germline, CDR1 is SGHTS, CDR2 YDEGEE. V was trimmed by 4 bases and J by 4 bases, leaving 12 bases between them. CDR3 protein: CASSTGLYYNEQFF. Written as DNA, the CDR3 is TGTGCCAGCAGCACGGGACTCTATTACAATGAGCAGTTCTTC.

V and J are TRBV6-5 and TRBJ2-7; D is unresolved. This CDR3 comprises 13 residues. Trimming stripped 7 bases from V and 0 bases from J, with 10 bases between. The germline gives CDR1 MNHEY, CDR2 SVGAGI. CDR3 coding DNA: TGTGCCAGCAAGGCCCCTAGCTCCTACGAGCAGTACTTC. Protein sequence: CASKAPSSYEQYF.

The chain has TRBV6-6 and TRBJ2-4, with 7 bases lining up with TRBD2. The germline CDR1 and CDR2 sequences are MNHNY and SVGAGI (reference sequence). This CDR3 is built from 14 residues. The V gene end was trimmed by 0 bases and the J gene end by 7 bases; junction bases not matched to a gene: 3. The DNA for the CDR3 is TGTGCCAGCAGTTACTCAGCGGGGCCCAACATTCAGTACTTC. Protein product: CASSYSAGPNIQYF.

The chain joins TRBV13 to TRBJ1-1; 7 nucleotides agree with TRBD1. V was clipped by 4 bases and J by 1 base; unmatched bases: 21. CDR1 is PRHDT, CDR2 FYEKMQ, per germline (reference sequence). The CDR3 length is 20 residues. CDR3 amino acids: CASSSPPRTGLARRNTEAFF. CDR3 DNA sequence: TGTGCCAGCAGCTCGCCCCCGAGGACAGGCCTAGCCAGAAGGAACACTGAAGCTTTCTTT.